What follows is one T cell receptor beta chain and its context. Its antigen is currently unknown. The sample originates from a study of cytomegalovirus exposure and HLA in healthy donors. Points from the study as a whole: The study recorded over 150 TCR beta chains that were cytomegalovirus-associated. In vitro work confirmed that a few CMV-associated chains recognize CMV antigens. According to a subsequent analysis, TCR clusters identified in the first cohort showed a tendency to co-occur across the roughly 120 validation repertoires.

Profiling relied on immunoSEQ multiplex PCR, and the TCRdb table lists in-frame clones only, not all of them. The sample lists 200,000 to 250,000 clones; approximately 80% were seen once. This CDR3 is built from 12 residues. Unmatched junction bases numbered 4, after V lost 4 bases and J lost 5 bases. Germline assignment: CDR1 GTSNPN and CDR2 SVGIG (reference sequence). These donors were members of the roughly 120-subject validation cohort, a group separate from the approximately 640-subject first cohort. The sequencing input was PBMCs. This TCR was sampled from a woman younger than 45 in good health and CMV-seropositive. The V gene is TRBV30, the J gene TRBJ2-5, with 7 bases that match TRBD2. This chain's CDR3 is CAWTPGGETQYF. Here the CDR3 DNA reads TGTGCCTGGACTCCCGGGGGGGAGACCCAGTACTTC.